This T cell receptor beta chain is drawn from a study of identical twins. Overall study results and limits: Cord blood beta clonotypes present at high abundance carried fewer insertions; no such pattern appeared in memory repertoires. Twins' surplus sharing was weaker for beta out-of-frame sequences.

Germline CDR1 reads MRHNA; CDR2 reads SNTAGT. The V segment lost 5 bases and the J segment 8 bases; nucleotides outside the gene matches: 13. CDR3 length: 16 amino acids. Template switching added a universal primer binding site, and final cDNA carried unique molecular identifiers. Using its own MiXCR run on the 5' RACE reads, TCRdb lists one record per CDR3 protein. The sample shows 250,000 or so distinct CDR3 sequences, 6% to 8.5% of them seen only once. As concerns this clonotype: The antigen remains unidentified.

This sample also appeared in a second study, on yellow fever vaccine responses in identical twins.

This TCR was sampled from a woman aged 18-29 years in good health. The sample was CD8+ T cells sorted from blood. The chain uses TRBV6-4 and TRBJ2-2, with 8 positions matching TRBD2. DNA of the CDR3: TGTGCCAGCAGTCCTAAGCCGGGACTAGGTTCTGGGGAGCTGTTTTTT. Translation gives CASSPKPGLGSGELFF.